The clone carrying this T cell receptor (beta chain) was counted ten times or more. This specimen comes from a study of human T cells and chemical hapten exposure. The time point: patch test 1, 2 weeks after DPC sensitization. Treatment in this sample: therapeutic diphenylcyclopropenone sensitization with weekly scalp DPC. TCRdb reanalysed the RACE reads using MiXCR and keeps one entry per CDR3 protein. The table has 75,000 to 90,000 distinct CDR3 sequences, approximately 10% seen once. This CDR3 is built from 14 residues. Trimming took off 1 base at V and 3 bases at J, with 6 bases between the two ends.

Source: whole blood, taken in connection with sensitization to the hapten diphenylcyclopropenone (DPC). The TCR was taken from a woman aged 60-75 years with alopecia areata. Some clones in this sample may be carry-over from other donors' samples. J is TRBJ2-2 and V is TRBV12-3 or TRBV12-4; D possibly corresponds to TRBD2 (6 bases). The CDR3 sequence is CASSLGGDTGELFF. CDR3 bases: TGTGCCAGCAGTTTAGGGGGGGACACCGGGGAGCTGTTTTTT.